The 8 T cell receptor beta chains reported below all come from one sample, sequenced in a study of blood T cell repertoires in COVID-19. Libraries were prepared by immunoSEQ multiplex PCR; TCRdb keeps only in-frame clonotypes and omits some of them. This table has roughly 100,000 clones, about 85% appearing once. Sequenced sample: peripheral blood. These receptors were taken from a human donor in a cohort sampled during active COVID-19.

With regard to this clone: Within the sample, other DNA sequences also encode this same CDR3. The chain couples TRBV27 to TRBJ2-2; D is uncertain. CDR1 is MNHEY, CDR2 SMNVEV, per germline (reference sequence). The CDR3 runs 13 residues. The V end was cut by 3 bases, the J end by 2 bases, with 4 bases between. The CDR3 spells CASSFLNTGELFF. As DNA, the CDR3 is TGTGCCAGCAGTTTCCTAAACACCGGGGAGCTGTTTTTT.

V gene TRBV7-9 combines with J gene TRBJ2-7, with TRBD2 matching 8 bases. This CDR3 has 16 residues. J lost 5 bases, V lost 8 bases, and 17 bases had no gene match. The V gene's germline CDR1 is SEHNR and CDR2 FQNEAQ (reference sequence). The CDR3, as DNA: TGTGCCAGCCGCCCCCTCCCGGGACTAGTGAGTCACGAGCAGTACTTC. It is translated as CASRPLPGLVSHEQYF.

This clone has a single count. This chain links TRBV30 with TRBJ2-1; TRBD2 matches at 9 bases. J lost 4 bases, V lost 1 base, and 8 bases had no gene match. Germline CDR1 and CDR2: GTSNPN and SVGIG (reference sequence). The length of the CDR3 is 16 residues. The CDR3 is CAWSGGAGGGYNEQFF. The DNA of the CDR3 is TGTGCCTGGAGTGGAGGAGCGGGAGGCGGATACAATGAGCAGTTCTTC.

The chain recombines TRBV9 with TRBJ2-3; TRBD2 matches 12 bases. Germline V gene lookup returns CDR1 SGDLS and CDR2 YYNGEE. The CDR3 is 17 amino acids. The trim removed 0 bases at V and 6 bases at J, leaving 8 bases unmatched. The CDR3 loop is CASSVGASGGARDTQYF. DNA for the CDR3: TGTGCCAGCAGCGTAGGTGCTAGCGGGGGGGCAAGGGATACGCAGTATTTT.

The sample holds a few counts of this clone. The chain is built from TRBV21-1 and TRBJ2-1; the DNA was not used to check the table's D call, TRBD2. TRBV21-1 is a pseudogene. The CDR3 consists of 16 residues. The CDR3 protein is CASSSIIAGGHNEQFF. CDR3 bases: TGTGCCAGCAGCAGCATTATAGCGGGGGGCCACAATGAGCAGTTCTTC.

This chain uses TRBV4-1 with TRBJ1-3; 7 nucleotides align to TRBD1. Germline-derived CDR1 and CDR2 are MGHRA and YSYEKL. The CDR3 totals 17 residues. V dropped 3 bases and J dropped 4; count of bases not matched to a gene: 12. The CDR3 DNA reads TGCGCCAGCAGCCAGCCCACCGACAGGGCGGGAGGAAACACCATATATTTT. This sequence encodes CASSQPTDRAGGNTIYF.

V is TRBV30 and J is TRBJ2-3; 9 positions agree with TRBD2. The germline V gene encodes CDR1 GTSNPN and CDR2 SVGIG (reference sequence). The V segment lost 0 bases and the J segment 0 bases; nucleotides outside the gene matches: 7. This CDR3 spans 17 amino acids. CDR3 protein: CAWSVLAGPTSTDTQYF. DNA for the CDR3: TGTGCCTGGAGTGTGCTAGCGGGGCCTACTAGCACAGATACGCAGTATTTT.

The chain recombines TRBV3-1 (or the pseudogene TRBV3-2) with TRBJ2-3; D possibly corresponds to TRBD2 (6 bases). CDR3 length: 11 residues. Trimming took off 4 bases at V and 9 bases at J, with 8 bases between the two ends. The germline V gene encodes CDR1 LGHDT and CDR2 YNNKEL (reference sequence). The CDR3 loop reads CASSRGVTQYF. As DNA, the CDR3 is TGTGCCAGCAGCCGGGGGGTGACGCAGTATTTT.